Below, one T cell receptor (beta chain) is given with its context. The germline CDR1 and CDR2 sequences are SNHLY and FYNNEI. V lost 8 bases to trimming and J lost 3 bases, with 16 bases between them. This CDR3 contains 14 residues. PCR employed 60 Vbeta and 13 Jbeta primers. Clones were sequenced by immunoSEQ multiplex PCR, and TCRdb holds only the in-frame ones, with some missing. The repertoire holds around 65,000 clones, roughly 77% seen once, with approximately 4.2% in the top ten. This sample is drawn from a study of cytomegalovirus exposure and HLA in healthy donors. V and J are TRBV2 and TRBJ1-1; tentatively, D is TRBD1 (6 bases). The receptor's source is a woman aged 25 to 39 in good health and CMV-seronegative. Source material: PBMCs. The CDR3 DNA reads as TGTGCCAGCGGAACACAGGGTACCGACACTGAAGCTTTCTTT. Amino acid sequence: CASGTQGTDTEAFF.